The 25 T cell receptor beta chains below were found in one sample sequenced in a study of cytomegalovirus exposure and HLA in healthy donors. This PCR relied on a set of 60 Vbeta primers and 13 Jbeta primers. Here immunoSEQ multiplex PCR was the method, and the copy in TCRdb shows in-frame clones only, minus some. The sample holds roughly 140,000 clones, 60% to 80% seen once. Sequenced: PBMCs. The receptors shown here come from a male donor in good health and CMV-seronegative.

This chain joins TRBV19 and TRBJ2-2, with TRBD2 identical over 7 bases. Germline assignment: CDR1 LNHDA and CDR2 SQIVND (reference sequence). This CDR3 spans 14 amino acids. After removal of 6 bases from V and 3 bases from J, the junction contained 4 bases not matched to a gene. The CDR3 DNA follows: TGTGCCAGTAGGCGGGACTACCACACCGGGGAGCTGTTTTTT. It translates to CASRRDYHTGELFF. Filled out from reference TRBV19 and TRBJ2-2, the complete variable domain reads DGGITQSPKYLFRKEGQNVTLSCEQNLNHDAMYWYRQDPGQGLRLIYYSQIVNDFQKGDIAEGYSVSREKKESFPLTVTSAQKNPTAFYLCASRRDYHTGELFFGEGSRLTVL.

Here the CDR3 DNA reads TGTGCCAGCAGTGGGGAGCCCACCACCTACAATGAGCAGTTCTTC. The encoded protein is CASSGEPTTYNEQFF. The chain couples TRBV7-3 to TRBJ2-1, with a tentative D call TRBD2 (5 bases). This CDR3 contains 15 residues. CDR1 is SGHTA and CDR2 is FQGTGA in the germline V gene. The V end lost 6 bases, the J end lost 2 bases, and 14 bases lay between the germline ends.

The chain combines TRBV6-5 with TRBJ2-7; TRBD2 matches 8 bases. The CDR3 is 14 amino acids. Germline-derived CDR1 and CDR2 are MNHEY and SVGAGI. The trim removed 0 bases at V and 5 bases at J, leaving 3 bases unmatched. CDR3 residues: CASSYSTSVNEQYF. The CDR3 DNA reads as TGTGCCAGCAGTTACTCGACTAGCGTCAACGAGCAGTACTTC.

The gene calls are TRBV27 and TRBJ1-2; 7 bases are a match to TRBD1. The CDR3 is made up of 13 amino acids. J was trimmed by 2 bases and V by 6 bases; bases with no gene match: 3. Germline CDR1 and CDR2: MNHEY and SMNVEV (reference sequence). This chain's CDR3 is CASSAQGNYGYTF. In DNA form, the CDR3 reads TGTGCCAGCAGCGCACAGGGGAACTATGGCTACACCTTC.

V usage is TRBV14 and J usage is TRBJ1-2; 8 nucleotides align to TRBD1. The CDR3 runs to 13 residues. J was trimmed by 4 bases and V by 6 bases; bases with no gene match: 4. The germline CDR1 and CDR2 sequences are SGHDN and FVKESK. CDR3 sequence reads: CASSRGTGYGYTF. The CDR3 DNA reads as TGTGCCAGCAGTCGCGGGACAGGCTATGGCTACACCTTC.

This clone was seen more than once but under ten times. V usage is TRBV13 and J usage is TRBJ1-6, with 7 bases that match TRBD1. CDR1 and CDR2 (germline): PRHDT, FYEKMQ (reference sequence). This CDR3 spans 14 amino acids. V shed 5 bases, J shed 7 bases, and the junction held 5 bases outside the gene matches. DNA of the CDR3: TGTGCCAGCAGCATGGGACAGACAAATTCACCCCTCCACTTT. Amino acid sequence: CASSMGQTNSPLHF. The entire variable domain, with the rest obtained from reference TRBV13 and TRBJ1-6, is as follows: AAGVIQSPRHLIKEKRETATLKCYPIPRHDTVYWYQQGPGQDPQFLISFYEKMQSDKGSIPDRFSAQQFSDYHSELNMSSLELGDSALYFCASSMGQTNSPLHFGNGTRLTVT.

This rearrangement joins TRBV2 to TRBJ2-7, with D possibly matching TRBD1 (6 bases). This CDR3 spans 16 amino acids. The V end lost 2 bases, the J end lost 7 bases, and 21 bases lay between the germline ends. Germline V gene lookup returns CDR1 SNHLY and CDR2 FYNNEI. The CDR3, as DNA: TGTGCCAGCAGTGAAATTCAGGGCCCCGGCAGGGGTGAGCAGTACTTC. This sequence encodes CASSEIQGPGRGEQYF.

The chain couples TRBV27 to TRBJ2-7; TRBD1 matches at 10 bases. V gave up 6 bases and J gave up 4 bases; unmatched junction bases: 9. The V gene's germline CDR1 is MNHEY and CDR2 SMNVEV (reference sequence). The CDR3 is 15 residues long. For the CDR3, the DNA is TGTGCCAGCAGAAACGGGACAGGGGTTTTTTACGAGCAGTACTTC. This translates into CASRNGTGVFYEQYF.

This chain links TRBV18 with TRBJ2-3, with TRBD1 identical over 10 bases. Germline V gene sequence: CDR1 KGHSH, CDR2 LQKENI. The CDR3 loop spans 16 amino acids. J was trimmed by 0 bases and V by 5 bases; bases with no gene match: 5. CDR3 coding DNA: TGTGCCAGCTCAACTCGACAGGGGGCGAGCACAGATACGCAGTATTTT. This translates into CASSTRQGASTDTQYF.

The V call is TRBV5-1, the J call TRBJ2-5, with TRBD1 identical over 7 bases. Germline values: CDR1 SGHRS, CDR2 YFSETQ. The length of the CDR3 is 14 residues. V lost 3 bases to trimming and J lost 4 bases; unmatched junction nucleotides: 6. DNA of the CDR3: TGCGCCAGCAGCTGGGGGACAGTCGCAGAGACCCAGTACTTC. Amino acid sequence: CASSWGTVAETQYF.

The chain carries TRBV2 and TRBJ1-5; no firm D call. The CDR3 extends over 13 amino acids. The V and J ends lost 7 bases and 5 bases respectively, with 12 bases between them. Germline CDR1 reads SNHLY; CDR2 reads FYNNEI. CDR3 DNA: TGTGCCAGCACCAAGGGAGGGTATCAGCCCCAGCATTTT. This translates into CASTKGGYQPQHF.

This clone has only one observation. The CDR3 here is CASSLDSFYTEAFF. The CDR3 region has the DNA TGTGCCAGCAGCTTAGATTCGTTTTACACTGAAGCTTTCTTT. This chain uses TRBV7-2 with TRBJ1-1; no definite D call. Trimming removed 1 base from V and 3 bases from J, with 9 bases in between. This CDR3 is 14 amino acids long. Germline CDR1 and CDR2: SGHTA and FQGNSA.

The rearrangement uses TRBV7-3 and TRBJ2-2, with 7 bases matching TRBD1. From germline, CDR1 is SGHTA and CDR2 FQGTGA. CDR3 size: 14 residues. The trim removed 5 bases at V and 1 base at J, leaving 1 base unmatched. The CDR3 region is CASSRQGNTGELFF. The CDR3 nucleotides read TGTGCCAGCAGCCGACAGGGGAACACCGGGGAGCTGTTTTTT.

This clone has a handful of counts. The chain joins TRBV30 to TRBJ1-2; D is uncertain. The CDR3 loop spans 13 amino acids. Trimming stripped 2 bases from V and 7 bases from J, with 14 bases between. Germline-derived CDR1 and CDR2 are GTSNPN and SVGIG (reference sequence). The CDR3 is CAWSSEGPSGYTF. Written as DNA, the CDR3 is TGTGCCTGGAGTAGTGAGGGTCCTAGTGGCTACACCTTC. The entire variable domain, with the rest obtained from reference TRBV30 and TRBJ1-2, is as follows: SQTIHQWPATLVQPVGSPLSLECTVEGTSNPNLYWYRQAAGRGLQLLFYSVGIGQISSEVPQNLSASRPQDRQFILSSKKLLLSDSGFYLCAWSSEGPSGYTFGSGTRLTVV.

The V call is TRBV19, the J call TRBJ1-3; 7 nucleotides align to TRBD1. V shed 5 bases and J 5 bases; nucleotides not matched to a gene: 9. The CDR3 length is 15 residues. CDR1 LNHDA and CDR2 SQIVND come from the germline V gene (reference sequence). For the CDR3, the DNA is TGTGCCAGTAGTGACCCAGGGGGTACGCGAAACACCATATATTTT. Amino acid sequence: CASSDPGGTRNTIYF.

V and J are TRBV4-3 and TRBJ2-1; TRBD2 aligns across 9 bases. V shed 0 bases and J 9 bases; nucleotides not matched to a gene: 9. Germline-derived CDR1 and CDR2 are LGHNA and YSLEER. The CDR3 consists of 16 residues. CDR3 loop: CASSQDLAGVRGEQFF. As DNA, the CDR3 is TGCGCCAGCAGCCAAGATTTAGCGGGAGTTCGTGGTGAGCAGTTCTTC.

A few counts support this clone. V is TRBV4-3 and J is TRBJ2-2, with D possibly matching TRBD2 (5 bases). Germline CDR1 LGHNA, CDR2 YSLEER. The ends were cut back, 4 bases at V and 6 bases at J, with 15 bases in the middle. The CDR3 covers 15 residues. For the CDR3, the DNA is TGCGCCAGCAGCCCCACCCCGGGGATCGCCGGGGAGCTGTTTTTT. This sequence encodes CASSPTPGIAGELFF.

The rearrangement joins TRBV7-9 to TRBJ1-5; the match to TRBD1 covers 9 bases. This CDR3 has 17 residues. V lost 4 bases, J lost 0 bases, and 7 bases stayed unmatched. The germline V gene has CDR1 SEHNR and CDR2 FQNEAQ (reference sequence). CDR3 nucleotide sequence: TGTGCCAGCAGCTCTACAGGGGGCCCGTATAGCAATCAGCCCCAGCATTTT. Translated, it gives CASSSTGGPYSNQPQHF.

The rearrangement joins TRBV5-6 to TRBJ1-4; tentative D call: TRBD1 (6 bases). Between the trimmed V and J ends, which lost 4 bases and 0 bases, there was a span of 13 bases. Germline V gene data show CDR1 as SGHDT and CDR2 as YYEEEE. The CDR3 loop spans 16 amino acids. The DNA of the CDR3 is TGTGCCAGCAGCCGCCGACAGGAATCAACTAATGAAAAACTGTTTTTT. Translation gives CASSRRQESTNEKLFF.

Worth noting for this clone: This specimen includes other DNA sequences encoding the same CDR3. The CDR3 region has the DNA TGTGCCAGCAGCAGAGGACTAGCGGGGGGAAACTCCTACAATGAGCAGTTCTTC. Protein: CASSRGLAGGNSYNEQFF. This rearrangement joins TRBV6-4 to TRBJ2-1; TRBD2 matches 14 bases. This CDR3 region has 18 residues. V was pared by 6 bases and J by 0 bases, with 7 bases of the junction left unmatched. Germline CDR1 reads MRHNA; CDR2 reads SNTAGT.

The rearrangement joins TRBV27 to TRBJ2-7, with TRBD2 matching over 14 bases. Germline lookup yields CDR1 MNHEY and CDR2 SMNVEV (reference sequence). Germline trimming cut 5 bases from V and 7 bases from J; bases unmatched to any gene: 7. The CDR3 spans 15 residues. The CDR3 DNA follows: TGTGCCAGCAGTCCAGGACTAGCGGGAGGTCGGGAGCAGTACTTC. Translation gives CASSPGLAGGREQYF.

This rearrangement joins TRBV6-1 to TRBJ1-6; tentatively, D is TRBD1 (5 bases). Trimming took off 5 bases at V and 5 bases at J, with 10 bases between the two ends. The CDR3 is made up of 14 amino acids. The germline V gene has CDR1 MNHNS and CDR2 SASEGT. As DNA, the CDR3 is TGTGCCAGCAGTTCAGGACATAATAATTCACCCCTCCACTTT. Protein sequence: CASSSGHNNSPLHF.

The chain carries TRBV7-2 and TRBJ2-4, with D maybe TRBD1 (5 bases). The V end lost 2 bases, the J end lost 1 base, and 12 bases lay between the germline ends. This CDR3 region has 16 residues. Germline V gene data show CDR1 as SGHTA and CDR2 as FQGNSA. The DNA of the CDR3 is TGTGCCAGCAGCTTATTAGGCAGGGATGCCAAAAACATTCAGTACTTC. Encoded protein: CASSLLGRDAKNIQYF. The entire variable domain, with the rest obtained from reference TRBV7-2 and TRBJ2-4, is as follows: GAGVSQSPSNKVTEKGKDVELRCDPISGHTALYWYRQSLGQGLEFLIYFQGNSAPDKSGLPSDRFSAERTGGSVSTLTIQRTQQEDSAVYLCASSLLGRDAKNIQYFGAGTRLSVL.

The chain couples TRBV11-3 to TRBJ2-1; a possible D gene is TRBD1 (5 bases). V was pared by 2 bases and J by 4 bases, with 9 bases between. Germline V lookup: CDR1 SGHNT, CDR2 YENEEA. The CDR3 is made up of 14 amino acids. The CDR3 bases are TGTGCCAGCAGCTTACAGGGCCGGTACAATGAGCAGTTCTTC. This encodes CASSLQGRYNEQFF.

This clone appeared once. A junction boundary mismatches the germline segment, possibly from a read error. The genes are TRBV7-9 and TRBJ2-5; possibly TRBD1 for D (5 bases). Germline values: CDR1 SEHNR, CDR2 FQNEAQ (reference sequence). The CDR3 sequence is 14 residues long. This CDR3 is CSSSFLTDQETQYF. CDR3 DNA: TGTTCCAGCAGCTTTTTGACAGACCAAGAGACCCAGTACTTC.